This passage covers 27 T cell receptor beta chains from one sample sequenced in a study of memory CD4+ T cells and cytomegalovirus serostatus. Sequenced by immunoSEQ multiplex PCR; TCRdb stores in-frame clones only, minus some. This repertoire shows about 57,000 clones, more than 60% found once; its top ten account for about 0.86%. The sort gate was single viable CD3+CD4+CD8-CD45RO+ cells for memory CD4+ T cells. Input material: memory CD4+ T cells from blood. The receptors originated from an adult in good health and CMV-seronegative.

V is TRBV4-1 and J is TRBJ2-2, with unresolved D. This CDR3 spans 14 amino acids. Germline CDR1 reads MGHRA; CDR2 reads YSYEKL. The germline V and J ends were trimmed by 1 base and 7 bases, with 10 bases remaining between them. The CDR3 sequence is CASSQGPSGGELFF. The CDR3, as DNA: TGCGCCAGCAGCCAAGGACCCTCGGGCGGGGAGCTGTTTTTT.

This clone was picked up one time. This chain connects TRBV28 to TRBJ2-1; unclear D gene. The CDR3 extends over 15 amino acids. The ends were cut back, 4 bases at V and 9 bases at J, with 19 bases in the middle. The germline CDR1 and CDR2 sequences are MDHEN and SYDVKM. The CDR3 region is CASSSRGTSKTEQFF. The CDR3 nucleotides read TGTGCCAGCAGTTCCCGAGGCACCTCCAAAACTGAGCAGTTCTTC.

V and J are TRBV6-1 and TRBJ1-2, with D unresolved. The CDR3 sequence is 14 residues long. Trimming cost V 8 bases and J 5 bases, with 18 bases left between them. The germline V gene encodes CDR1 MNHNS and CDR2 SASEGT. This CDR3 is CASEKVRRIYGYTF. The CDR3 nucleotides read TGTGCCAGCGAAAAGGTACGGCGGATTTATGGCTACACCTTC.

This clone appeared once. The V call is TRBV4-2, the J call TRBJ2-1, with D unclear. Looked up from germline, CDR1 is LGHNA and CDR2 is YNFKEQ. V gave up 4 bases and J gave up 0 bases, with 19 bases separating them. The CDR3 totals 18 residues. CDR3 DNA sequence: TGTGCCAGCAGCCCCGGGCCCTTCGCTAGTCCCTCCTACAATGAGCAGTTCTTC. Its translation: CASSPGPFASPSYNEQFF.

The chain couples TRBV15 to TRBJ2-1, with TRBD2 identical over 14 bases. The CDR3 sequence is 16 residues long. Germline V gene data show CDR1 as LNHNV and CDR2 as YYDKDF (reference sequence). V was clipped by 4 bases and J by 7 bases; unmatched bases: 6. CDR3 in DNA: TGTGCCACCAGCAACCCAGGGACTAGCGGGAGTAATGAGCAGTTCTTC. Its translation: CATSNPGTSGSNEQFF.

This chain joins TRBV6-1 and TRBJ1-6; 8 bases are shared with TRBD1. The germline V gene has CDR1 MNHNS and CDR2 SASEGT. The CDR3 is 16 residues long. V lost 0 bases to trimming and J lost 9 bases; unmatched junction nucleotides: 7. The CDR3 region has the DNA TGTGCCAGCAGTGAAGCTCGGGCAGGGGGCGGTTCACCCCTCCACTTT. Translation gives CASSEARAGGGSPLHF.

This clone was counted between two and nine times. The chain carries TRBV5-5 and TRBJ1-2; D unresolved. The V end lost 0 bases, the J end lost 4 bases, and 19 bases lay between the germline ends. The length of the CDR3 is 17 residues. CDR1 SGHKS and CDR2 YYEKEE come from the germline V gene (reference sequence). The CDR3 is CASSLGAEAKRAYGYTF. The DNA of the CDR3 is TGTGCCAGCAGCTTGGGGGCTGAGGCCAAACGGGCCTATGGCTACACCTTC.

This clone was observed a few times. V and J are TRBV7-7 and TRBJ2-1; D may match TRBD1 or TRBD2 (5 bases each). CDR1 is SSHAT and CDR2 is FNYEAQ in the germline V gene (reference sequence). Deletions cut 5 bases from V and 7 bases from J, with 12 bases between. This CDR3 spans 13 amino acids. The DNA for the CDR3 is TGTGCCAGCAGCAAGGGGACCGGGAATGAGCAGTTCTTC. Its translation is CASSKGTGNEQFF.

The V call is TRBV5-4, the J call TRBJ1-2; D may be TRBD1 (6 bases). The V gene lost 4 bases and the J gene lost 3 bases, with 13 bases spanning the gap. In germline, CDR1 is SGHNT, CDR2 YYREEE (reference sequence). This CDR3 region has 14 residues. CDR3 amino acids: CASSLERQDYGYTF. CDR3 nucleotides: TGTGCCAGCAGCCTCGAAAGACAGGACTATGGCTACACCTTC. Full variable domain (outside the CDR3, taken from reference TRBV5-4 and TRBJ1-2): ETGVTQSPTHLIKTRGQQVTLRCSSQSGHNTVSWYQQALGQGPQFIFQYYREEENGRGNFPPRFSGLQFPNYSSELNVNALELDDSALYLCASSLERQDYGYTFGSGTRLTVV.

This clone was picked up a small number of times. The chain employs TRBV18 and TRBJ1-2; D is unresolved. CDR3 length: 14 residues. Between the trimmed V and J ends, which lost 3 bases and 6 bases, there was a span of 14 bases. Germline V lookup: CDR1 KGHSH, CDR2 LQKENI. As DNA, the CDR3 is TGTGCCAGCTCACCGATGACCGAATGGGATGGCTACACCTTC. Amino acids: CASSPMTEWDGYTF.

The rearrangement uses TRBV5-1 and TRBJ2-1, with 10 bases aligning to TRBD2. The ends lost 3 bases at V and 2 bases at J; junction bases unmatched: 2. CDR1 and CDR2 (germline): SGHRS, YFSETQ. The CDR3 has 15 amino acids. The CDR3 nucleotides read TGCGCCAGCAGCTCAGCGGGAGGGACCTACAATGAGCAGTTCTTC. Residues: CASSSAGGTYNEQFF.

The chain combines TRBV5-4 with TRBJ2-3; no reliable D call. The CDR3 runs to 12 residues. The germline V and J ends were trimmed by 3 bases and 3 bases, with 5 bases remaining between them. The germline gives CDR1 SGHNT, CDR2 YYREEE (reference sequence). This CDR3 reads CASSYSTDTQYF. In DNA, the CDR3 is TGTGCCAGCAGCTATTCAACAGATACGCAGTATTTT. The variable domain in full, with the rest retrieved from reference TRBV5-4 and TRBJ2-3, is ETGVTQSPTHLIKTRGQQVTLRCSSQSGHNTVSWYQQALGQGPQFIFQYYREEENGRGNFPPRFSGLQFPNYSSELNVNALELDDSALYLCASSYSTDTQYFGPGTRLTVL.

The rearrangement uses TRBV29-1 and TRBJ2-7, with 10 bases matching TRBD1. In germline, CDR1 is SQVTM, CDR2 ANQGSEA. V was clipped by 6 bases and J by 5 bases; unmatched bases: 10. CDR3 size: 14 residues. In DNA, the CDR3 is TGCAGCGTCGTCCGGGACAGGGGTATCAACGAGCAGTACTTC. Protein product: CSVVRDRGINEQYF.

CDR3 in amino acids: CASSLDRGNTEAFF. CDR3 bases: TGCGCCAGCAGCTTGGACAGGGGGAACACTGAAGCTTTCTTT. The J gene is TRBJ1-1, the V gene TRBV5-1; 7 nucleotides line up with TRBD1. Germline values: CDR1 SGHRS, CDR2 YFSETQ. This CDR3 contains 14 residues. V lost 0 bases and J lost 1; bases outside the gene matches: 0.

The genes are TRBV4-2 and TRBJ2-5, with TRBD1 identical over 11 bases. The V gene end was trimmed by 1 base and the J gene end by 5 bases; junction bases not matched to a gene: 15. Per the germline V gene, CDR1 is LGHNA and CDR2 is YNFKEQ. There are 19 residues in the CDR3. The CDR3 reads CASSQGTGGVDRVQETQYF. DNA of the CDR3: TGTGCCAGCAGCCAAGGGACAGGGGGCGTAGATAGGGTTCAGGAGACCCAGTACTTC.

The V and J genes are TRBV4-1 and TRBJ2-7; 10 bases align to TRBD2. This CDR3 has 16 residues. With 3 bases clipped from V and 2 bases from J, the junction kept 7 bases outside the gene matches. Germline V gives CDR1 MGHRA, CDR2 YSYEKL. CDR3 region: CASSHQGLAVPYEQYF. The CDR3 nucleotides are TGCGCCAGCAGCCACCAAGGACTAGCGGTCCCCTACGAGCAGTACTTC.

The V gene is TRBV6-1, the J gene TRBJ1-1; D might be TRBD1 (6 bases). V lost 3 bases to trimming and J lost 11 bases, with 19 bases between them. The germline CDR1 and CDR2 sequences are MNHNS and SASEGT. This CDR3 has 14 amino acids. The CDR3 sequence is CASSEGNRVGFAFF. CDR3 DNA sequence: TGTGCCAGCAGTGAGGGAAACAGGGTTGGGTTCGCTTTCTTT.

Here the CDR3 DNA reads TGTGCCAGCAGCCTCACCGCAGGGGGCCAGTACGAGCAGTACTTC. Its translation: CASSLTAGGQYEQYF. This chain uses TRBV5-5 with TRBJ2-7; TRBD1 matches 8 bases. The J segment lost 4 bases and the V segment lost 4 bases, leaving 10 bases of the junction unmatched. The CDR3 length is 15 residues. Germline CDR1 SGHKS, CDR2 YYEKEE (reference sequence).

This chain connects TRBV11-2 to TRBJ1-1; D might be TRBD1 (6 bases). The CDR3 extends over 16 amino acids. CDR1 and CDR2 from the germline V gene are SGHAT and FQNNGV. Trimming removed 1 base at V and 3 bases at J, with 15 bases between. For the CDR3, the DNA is TGTGCCAGCAGCTTAGGGGCGGACAGAATCTACACTGAAGCTTTCTTT. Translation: CASSLGADRIYTEAFF.

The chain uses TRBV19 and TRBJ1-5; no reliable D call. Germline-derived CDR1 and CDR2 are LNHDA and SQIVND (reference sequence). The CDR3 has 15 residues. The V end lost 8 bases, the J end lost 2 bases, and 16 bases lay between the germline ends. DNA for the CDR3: TGTGCCAGTTGGAGTAGGGCAGCTGGCAATCAGCCCCAGCATTTT. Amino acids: CASWSRAAGNQPQHF.

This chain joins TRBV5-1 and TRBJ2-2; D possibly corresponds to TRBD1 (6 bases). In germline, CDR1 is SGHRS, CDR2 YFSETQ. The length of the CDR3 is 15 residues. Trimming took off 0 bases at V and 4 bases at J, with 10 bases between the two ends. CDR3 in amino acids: CASSLVDSSTGELFF. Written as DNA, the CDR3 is TGCGCCAGCAGCTTGGTGGACAGCTCCACCGGGGAGCTGTTTTTT.

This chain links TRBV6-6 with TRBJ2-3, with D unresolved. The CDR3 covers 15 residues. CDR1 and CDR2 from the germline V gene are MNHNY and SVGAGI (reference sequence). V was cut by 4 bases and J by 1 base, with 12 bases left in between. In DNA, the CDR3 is TGTGCCAGCAGTTCTCAAGGCTCGGGCACAGATACGCAGTATTTT. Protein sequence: CASSSQGSGTDTQYF.

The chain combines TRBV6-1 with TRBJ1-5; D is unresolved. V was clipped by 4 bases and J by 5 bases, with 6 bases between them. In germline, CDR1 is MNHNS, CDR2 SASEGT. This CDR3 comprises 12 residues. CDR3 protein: CASSAIYQPQHF. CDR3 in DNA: TGTGCCAGCAGTGCTATATATCAGCCCCAGCATTTT.

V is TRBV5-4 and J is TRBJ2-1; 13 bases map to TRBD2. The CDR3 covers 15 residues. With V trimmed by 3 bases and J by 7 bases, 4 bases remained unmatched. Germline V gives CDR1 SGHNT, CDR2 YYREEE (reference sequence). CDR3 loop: CASSSGLAGANEQFF. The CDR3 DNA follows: TGTGCCAGCAGCTCTGGACTAGCGGGGGCGAATGAGCAGTTCTTC.

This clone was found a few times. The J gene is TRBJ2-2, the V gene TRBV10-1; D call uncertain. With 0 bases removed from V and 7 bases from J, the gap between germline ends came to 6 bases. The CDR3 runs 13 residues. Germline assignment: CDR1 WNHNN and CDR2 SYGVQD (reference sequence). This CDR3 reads CASSESVGGELFF. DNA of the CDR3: TGCGCCAGCAGTGAGTCCGTGGGCGGGGAGCTGTTTTTT.

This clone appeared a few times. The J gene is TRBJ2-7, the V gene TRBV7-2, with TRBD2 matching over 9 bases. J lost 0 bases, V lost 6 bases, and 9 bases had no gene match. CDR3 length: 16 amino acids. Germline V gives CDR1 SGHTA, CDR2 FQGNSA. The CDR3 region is CASSLSGGQSSYEQYF. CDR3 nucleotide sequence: TGTGCCAGCAGTCTCAGCGGGGGGCAAAGCTCCTACGAGCAGTACTTC.

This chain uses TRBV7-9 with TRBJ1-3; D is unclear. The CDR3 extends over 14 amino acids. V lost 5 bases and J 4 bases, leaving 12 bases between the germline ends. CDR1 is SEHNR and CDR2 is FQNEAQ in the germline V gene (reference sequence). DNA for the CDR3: TGTGCCAGCAGCCCCGCGGGTCAGGGAAACACCATATATTTT. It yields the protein CASSPAGQGNTIYF.